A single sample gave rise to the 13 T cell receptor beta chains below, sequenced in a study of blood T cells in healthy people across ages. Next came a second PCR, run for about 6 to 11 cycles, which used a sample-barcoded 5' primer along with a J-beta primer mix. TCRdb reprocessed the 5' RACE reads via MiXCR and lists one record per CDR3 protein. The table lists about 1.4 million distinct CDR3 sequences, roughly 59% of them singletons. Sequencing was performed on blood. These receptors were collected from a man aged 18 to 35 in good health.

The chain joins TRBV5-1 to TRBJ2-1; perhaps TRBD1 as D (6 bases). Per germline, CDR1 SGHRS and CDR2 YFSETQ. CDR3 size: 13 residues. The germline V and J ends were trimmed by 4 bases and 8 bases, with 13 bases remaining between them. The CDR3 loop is CASSGDTPDEQFF. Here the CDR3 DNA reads TGCGCCAGCAGCGGGGACACCCCAGATGAGCAGTTCTTC.

Here the CDR3 reads CASSRGQGTGELFF. The CDR3 DNA sequence: TGTGCCAGCAGCAGGGGACAGGGCACCGGGGAGCTGTTTTTT. The genes are TRBV6-5 and TRBJ2-2, with TRBD1 matching over 9 bases. The ends lost 6 bases at V and 4 bases at J; junction bases unmatched: 3. The CDR3 totals 14 residues. Germline assignment: CDR1 MNHEY and CDR2 SVGAGI.

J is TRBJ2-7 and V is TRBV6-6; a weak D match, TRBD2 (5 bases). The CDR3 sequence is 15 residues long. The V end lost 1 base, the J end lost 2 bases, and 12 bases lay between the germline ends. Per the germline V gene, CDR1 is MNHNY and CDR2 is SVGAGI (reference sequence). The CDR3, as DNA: TGTGCCAGCAGTTACTTGGCGGGCAATCCCTACGAGCAGTACTTC. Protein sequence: CASSYLAGNPYEQYF.

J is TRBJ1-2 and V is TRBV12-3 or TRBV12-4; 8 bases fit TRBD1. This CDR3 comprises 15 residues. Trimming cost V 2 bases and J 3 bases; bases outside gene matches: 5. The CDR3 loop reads CASSLRPGQDYGYTF. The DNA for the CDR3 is TGTGCCAGCAGTTTACGCCCGGGACAGGACTATGGCTACACCTTC.

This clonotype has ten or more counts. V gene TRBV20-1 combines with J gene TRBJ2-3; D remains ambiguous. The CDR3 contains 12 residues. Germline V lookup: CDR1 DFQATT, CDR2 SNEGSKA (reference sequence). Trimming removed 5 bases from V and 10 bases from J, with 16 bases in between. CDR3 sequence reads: CSAGVGGPSQYF. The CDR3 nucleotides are TGCAGTGCTGGGGTGGGCGGCCCATCGCAGTATTTT.

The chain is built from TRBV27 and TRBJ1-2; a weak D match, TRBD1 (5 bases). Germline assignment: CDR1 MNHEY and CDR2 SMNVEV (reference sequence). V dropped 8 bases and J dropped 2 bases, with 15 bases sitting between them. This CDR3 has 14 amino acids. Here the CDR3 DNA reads TGTGCCAGCGGGTCAGGGATGGTGAACTATGGCTACACCTTC. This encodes CASGSGMVNYGYTF.

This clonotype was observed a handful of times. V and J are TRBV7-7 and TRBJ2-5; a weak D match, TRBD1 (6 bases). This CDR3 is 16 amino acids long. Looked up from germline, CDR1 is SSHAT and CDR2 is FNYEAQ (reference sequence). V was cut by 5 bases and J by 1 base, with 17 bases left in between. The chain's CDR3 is CASSPTTGTTQETQYF. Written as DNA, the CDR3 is TGTGCCAGCAGCCCAACGACAGGCACAACCCAAGAGACCCAGTACTTC.

DNA of the CDR3: TGTGCCAGCCTGCGGGACAGGGGGAACACTGAAGCTTTCTTT. Residues: CASLRDRGNTEAFF. The chain carries TRBV7-8 and TRBJ1-1, with TRBD1 identical over 10 bases. The CDR3 has 14 residues. J gave up 1 base and V 8 bases, and 4 bases lay outside the gene matches. Germline assignment: CDR1 SGHVS and CDR2 FQNEAQ.

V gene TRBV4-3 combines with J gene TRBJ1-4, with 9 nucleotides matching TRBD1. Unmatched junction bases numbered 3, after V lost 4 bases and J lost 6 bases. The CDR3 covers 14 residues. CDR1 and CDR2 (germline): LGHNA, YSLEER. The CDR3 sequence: CASSRGTGYEKLFF. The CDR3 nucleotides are TGCGCCAGCAGCCGCGGGACAGGGTATGAAAAACTGTTTTTT.

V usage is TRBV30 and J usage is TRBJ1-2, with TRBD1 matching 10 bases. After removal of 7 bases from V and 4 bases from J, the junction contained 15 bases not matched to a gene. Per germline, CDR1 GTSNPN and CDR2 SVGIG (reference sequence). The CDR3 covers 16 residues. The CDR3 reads CASLGTGDSAGYGYTF. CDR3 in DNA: TGTGCCTCGTTAGGGACAGGGGATTCGGCAGGCTATGGCTACACCTTC.

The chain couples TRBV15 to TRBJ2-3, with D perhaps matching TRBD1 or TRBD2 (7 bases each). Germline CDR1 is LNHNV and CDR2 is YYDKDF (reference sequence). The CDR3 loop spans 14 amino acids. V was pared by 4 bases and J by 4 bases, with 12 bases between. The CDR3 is CATSKGGGSDTQYF. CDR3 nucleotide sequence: TGTGCCACCAGCAAGGGAGGGGGCTCAGATACGCAGTATTTT.

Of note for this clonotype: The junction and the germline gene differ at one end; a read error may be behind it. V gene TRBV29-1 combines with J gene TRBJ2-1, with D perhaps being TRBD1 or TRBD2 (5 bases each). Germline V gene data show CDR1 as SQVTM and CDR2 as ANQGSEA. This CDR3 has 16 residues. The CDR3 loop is CSIEDRGPSTYNEQFF. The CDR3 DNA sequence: TGCAGCATTGAAGATCGGGGCCCTTCAACCTACAATGAGCAGTTCTTC.

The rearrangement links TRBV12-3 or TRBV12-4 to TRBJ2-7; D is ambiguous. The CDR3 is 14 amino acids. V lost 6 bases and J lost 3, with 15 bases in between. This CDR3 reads CASSTNRKHYEQYF. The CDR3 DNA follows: TGTGCCAGCAGCACGAACAGAAAACACTACGAGCAGTACTTC.